Sequencing of this T cell receptor beta chain was carried out in a study of T cells in Graves' hyperthyroidism and ophthalmopathy. Study overall: It was at initial diagnosis, before any treatment, that peripheral blood was collected. Findings and caveats of the study: Most thyroid clonotypes expanded above 0.001 appeared in blood too.

Stable disease denoted Graves' hyperthyroidism without ophthalmopathy progression within 18 months. Source material for PBMCs was more than 9.5 ml fresh peripheral blood. There are 13 residues in the CDR3. V lost 2 bases and J 9 bases, leaving 11 bases between the germline ends. There are a few counts of this clonotype. As yet, its antigen is unknown. From RNA transcripts, TCR beta CDR3 regions were amplified. With the HTBI primer set, the TCR CDR3 went through a first round of RT-PCR. TCRdb redid the calling of the multiplex PCR reads with MiXCR, one entry per CDR3 protein. The sample records 300,000 to 500,000 distinct CDR3 sequences, about 15% being singletons.

The receptor comes from a woman in her twenties or thirties with Graves' hyperthyroidism. The sample taken for sequencing was blood. The chain carries TRBV12-3 or TRBV12-4 and TRBJ2-1; D unresolved. The CDR3 spells CASSLIGWGEQFF. CDR3 nucleotides: TGTGCCAGCAGTTTAATAGGGTGGGGTGAGCAGTTCTTC.